This is a list of T cell receptor beta chains from one sample in a study of OX40 agonist ivuxolimab in advanced cancers. This table comes from immunoSEQ multiplex PCR, and its TCRdb copy is limited to in-frame clones, with some not included. This table has about 46,000 clones, more than 85% appearing once. Sequenced here: CD4+ or CD8+ T cells sorted from blood, sampled in a trial of the OX40 agonist ivuxolimab. The origin of the receptors is an adult with an advanced solid tumor such as melanoma, head and neck, liver or kidney cancer. CDR3s include the opening cysteine and the closing phenylalanine or tryptophan. A D gene is named only where the DNA matches it firmly. Size tells how often a clone was seen (once, few, many) or the class of an expanded clone, and some rows leave it out.

TRBJ2-1 | . | . | TRBV13 | CASIDGGGSYNEQFF | TGTGCCAGCATCGACGGCGGAGGCTCCTACAATGAGCAGTTCTTC
TRBJ1-6 | . | . | TRBV7-6 | CASSLDNRNSPLHF | TGTGCCAGCAGCTTAGATAACAGAAATTCACCCCTCCACTTT
TRBJ2-7 | . | TRBD2 | TRBV19 | CASSREGRHYEQYF | TGTGCCAGTTCGCGGGAGGGCCGCCACTACGAGCAGTACTTC
TRBJ2-7 | . | . | TRBV27 | CASSLLGDEQYF | TGTGCCAGCAGTTTACTGGGGGACGAGCAGTACTTC
TRBJ1-5 | . | . | TRBV15 | CATSRQKYSNQPQHF | TGTGCCACCAGCCGACAGAAGTATAGCAATCAGCCCCAGCATTTT
TRBJ2-1 | . | . | TRBV7-9 | CASSFNLLAEQFF | TGTGCCAGCAGCTTCAACCTTCTAGCTGAGCAGTTCTTC
TRBJ2-7 | . | TRBD2 | TRBV27 | CASSAASGGNYEQYF | TGTGCCAGCAGTGCCGCTAGCGGGGGTAACTACGAGCAGTACTTC
TRBJ1-3 | . | . | TRBV9 | CASSVVGSGNTIYF | TGTGCCAGCAGCGTAGTTGGCTCTGGAAACACCATATATTTT
TRBJ2-1 | . | . | TRBV27 | CASRSGADNEQFF | TGTGCCAGCAGGTCCGGGGCTGACAATGAGCAGTTCTTC
TRBJ2-3 | . | . | TRBV19 | CASSIMSGLGTDTQYF | TGTGCCAGTAGTATCATGAGCGGGCTAGGCACAGATACGCAGTATTTT
TRBJ2-3 | . | . | TRBV5-1 | CASSLGGSGGIVGNTQYF | TGCGCCAGCAGCTTGGGAGGGTCCGGCGGAATTGTGGGGAATACGCAGTATTTT
TRBJ1-6 | . | . | TRBV6-4 | CASSDSLGPNSPLHF | TGTGCCAGCAGTGACTCGTTAGGACCGAATTCACCCCTCCACTTT
TRBJ2-5 | . | . | TRBV29-1 | CSVVTGEMGETQYF | TGCAGCGTTGTCACGGGCGAAATGGGAGAGACCCAGTACTTC
TRBJ2-7 | few | . | TRBV28 | CASSFNGISPIYEQYF | TGTGCCAGCAGTTTTAACGGGATAAGCCCAATCTACGAGCAGTACTTC
TRBJ1-2 | . | TRBD1 | TRBV5-1 | CASSMPLTGAGYGYTF | TGCGCCAGCAGCATGCCCCTGACAGGGGCTGGGTATGGCTACACCTTC
TRBJ2-5 | . | . | TRBV10-3 | CAISGGVAADLQETQYF | TGTGCCATCAGTGGAGGGGTAGCAGCGGACCTACAAGAGACCCAGTACTTC
TRBJ1-2 | . | TRBD1 | TRBV6-1 | CASSEEETGLMDYGYTF | TGTGCCAGCAGTGAAGAGGAGACAGGGCTTATGGACTATGGCTACACCTTC
TRBJ2-3 | . | . | TRBV2 | CASSEAQAPSTDTQYF | TGTGCCAGCAGTGAAGCCCAGGCACCAAGCACAGATACGCAGTATTTT
TRBJ1-3 | . | . | TRBV9 | CASSGYTGSSGNTIYF | TGTGCCAGCAGCGGCTATACGGGGAGTTCTGGAAACACCATATATTTT
TRBJ2-1 | . | TRBD1 | TRBV19 | CASSIDTGGPYNEQFF | TGTGCCAGTAGTATAGACACAGGGGGGCCTTACAATGAGCAGTTCTTC
TRBJ2-2 | . | . | TRBV4-1 | CASSQDKGVVSGELFF | TGCGCCAGCAGCCAAGATAAAGGGGTGGTATCCGGGGAGCTGTTTTTT
TRBJ2-1 | . | TRBD2 | TRBV5-6 | CASSFTGLAGGDEQFF | TGTGCCAGCAGCTTCACGGGACTAGCGGGAGGGGATGAGCAGTTCTTC
TRBJ2-7 | . | TRBD2 | TRBV4-1 | CASSQRESGGDEQYF | TGCGCCAGCAGCCAGCGGGAGTCGGGAGGTGACGAGCAGTACTTC
TRBJ2-7 | . | . | TRBV28 | CASSPRIYEQYF | TGTGCCAGCAGTCCTCGAATCTACGAGCAGTACTTC
TRBJ2-6 | . | . | TRBV4-3 | CASSQEAGSGANVLTF | TGCGCCAGCAGCCAAGAAGCGGGCTCTGGGGCCAACGTCCTGACTTTC
TRBJ2-1 | . | TRBD1 | TRBV5-4 | CASSLAGTGYDNEQFF | TGTGCCAGCAGCTTGGCTGGGACAGGGTACGACAATGAGCAGTTCTTC
TRBJ2-7 | . | . | TRBV4-3 | CASSQGRDLDEQYF | TGCGCCAGCAGCCAGGGAAGGGATCTCGACGAGCAGTACTTC
TRBJ2-3 | . | TRBD1 | TRBV5-5 | CASSLGVTGAYIDTQYF | TGTGCCAGCAGCTTGGGGGTGACAGGGGCCTACATAGATACGCAGTATTTT
TRBJ2-3 | . | . | TRBV7-8 | CASSLVADTQYF | TGTGCCAGCAGCTTAGTTGCAGATACGCAGTATTTT
TRBJ2-2 | . | . | TRBV9 | CASSGTGELFF | TGTGCCAGCAGCGGCACCGGGGAGCTGTTTTTT
TRBJ1-4 | once | . | TRBV5-5 | CASNLGAATNEKLFF | TGTGCCAGCAACCTAGGGGCGGCAACTAATGAAAAACTGTTTTTT
TRBJ1-1 | . | . | TRBV6-5 | CASSATVGYTEAFF | TGTGCCAGCAGTGCCACCGTAGGGTACACTGAAGCTTTCTTT
TRBJ2-1 | . | TRBD2 | TRBV14 | CASSQVETSGYNEQFF | TGTGCCAGCAGCCAAGTGGAGACTAGCGGCTACAATGAGCAGTTCTTC
TRBJ2-2 | . | . | TRBV5-1 | CASSSYSGRLSTGELFF | TGCGCCAGCAGCTCTTATTCTGGACGGTTGAGCACCGGGGAGCTGTTTTTT
TRBJ2-2 | once | . | TRBV4-1 | CASSRTDRNTGELFF | TGCGCCAGCAGCCGGACAGATCGGAACACCGGGGAGCTGTTTTTT
TRBJ1-1 | few | . | TRBV5-8 | CASSQGWGTEAFF | TGTGCCAGCAGCCAGGGGTGGGGCACTGAAGCTTTCTTT
TRBJ2-2 | . | . | TRBV19 | CAAYNERDEGSGELFF | TGTGCCGCCTATAACGAAAGGGACGAGGGGTCCGGGGAGCTGTTTTTT
TRBJ2-7 | . | TRBD1 | TRBV9 | CASSMDRDYEQYF | TGTGCCAGCAGCATGGACAGGGACTACGAGCAGTACTTC
TRBJ1-2 | . | . | TRBV7-9 | CASSPGYGYTF | TGTGCCAGCAGCCCAGGGTATGGCTACACCTTC